This TCR beta chain was sequenced in a study of T cell changes during pregnancy in multiple sclerosis (dated by TCRdb to the late 2010s). Background on the whole study: The study examined how the T cell repertoire changed over the course of pregnancy in women with multiple sclerosis.

In the case of this clone: The antigen it binds to is not known. Base qualities are not recorded, but no much larger clone differs from it by a single base.

Via the germline V gene (reference sequence), CDR1 is SGHNT and CDR2 YYREEE. From the cysteine up to the phenylalanine, the CDR3 has a length of 13 residues. Only CDR3 DNA remains: 39 bases, in frame from the first base. V sheds 2 bases and J sheds 5 bases, leaving 10 bases between their ends. Libraries came from the immunoSEQ multiplex PCR assay. What TCRdb holds here is the immuneACCESS table cut down to in-frame rearrangements. Part of the clones is not present; checked against another copy, under half of the missing clones reflect an unresolved V gene, and the others are unexplained. The sample records around 63,000 clones, 85% to 95% of which are singletons. The ten largest make up 3% to 3.5% of the sample.

Recombination connected TRBV5-4 to TRBJ1-2; too little of a D gene remains to name it. Sample: CD8+ T cells from peripheral blood mononuclear cells, taken in the third trimester of pregnancy. The receptor's source is a female donor in good health, enrolled as a control in a pregnancy study. The CDR3 sequence is CASSLTESYGYTF. At the DNA level, the sequence is TGTGCCAGCAGCTTAACAGAATCGTATGGCTACACCTTC.